These T cell receptor beta chains were read from a single sample in a study of shared clonotypes between healthy human individuals. Here immunoSEQ multiplex PCR was the method, and the copy in TCRdb shows in-frame clones only, minus some. The data hold millions of clones, with approximately 92% observed a single time. Specimen: naive CD4+ T cells sorted from blood. The receptors derive from a man aged 18 to 30 in good health. Each CDR3 is given with its conserved first and last residue. Each record gives: V gene, J gene, D gene, clone size, CDR3 protein, CDR3 DNA. A D gene is named only where the DNA matches it firmly. Clone size, where shown, is once, few, many, or a class for clones that have expanded.

TRBV14	TRBJ2-5	TRBD2	-	CASSPGLAGVRETQYF	TGTGCCAGCAGCCCCGGACTAGCGGGGGTGAGGGAGACCCAGTACTTC
TRBV7-9	TRBJ1-2	-	-	CASSLGSSLKANYGYTF	TGTGCCAGCAGCTTAGGTAGCAGCCTTAAAGCTAACTATGGCTACACCTTC
TRBV30	TRBJ2-7	-	-	CAWSGRRDEQYF	TGTGCCTGGAGCGGGAGACGAGACGAGCAGTACTTC
TRBV7-9	TRBJ2-3	-	-	CASSLGGGGDTSTQYF	TGTGCCAGCAGCTTAGGAGGAGGGGGGGACACTAGTACGCAGTATTTT
TRBV19	TRBJ1-4	TRBD1	-	CASSRGQQTTNEKLFF	TGTGCCAGTAGTAGGGGACAGCAGACAACTAATGAAAAACTGTTTTTT
TRBV19	TRBJ1-5	-	-	CASSGGQGVGLSNQPQHF	TGTGCCAGTAGCGGAGGGCAGGGTGTAGGGCTAAGCAATCAGCCCCAGCATTTT
TRBV5-1	TRBJ2-3	TRBD1	-	CASSLYGDRSTDTQYF	TGCGCCAGCAGCTTGTATGGGGACAGGAGCACAGATACGCAGTATTTT
TRBV5-1	TRBJ2-3	TRBD2	once	CASSIAGGPDTQYF	TGCGCCAGCTCCATAGCGGGGGGGCCGGATACGCAGTATTTT
TRBV30	TRBJ1-2	-	-	CAWSGDLYGYTF	TGTGCCTGGAGTGGGGACCTCTATGGCTACACCTTC
TRBV28	TRBJ1-2	-	-	CASSFRPYGYTF	TGTGCCAGCAGTTTCCGGCCTTATGGCTACACCTTC
TRBV7-9	TRBJ1-3	-	-	CALTGAAHSGNTIYF	TGTGCCCTAACGGGGGCGGCACACTCTGGAAACACCATATATTTT
TRBV4-1	TRBJ2-7	TRBD1	-	CASSTYKGTGWYEQYF	TGCGCCAGCAGCACATACAAAGGGACAGGGTGGTACGAGCAGTACTTC
TRBV9	TRBJ2-3	TRBD2	-	CASSKGLAGGTDTQYF	TGTGCCAGCAGCAAGGGACTAGCGGGAGGCACAGATACGCAGTATTTT
TRBV4-3	TRBJ2-3	TRBD1	-	CASSQEGTGGDTQYF	TGCGCCAGCAGCCAAGAAGGGACAGGGGGAGATACGCAGTATTTT
TRBV19	TRBJ2-7	TRBD2	-	CASSIGGTPYEQYF	TGTGCCAGTAGTATCGGGGGGACCCCCTACGAGCAGTACTTC
TRBV12-5	TRBJ1-2	-	once	CAPQRRNYGYTF	TGTGCTCCCCAGCGGAGAAACTATGGCTACACCTTC
TRBV6-1	TRBJ1-5	-	-	CASRNTGTSYQPQHF	TGTGCCAGCAGGAATACCGGGACATCCTATCAGCCCCAGCATTTT
TRBV5-6	TRBJ1-3	-	-	CASSLPVSRGNTIYF	TGTGCCAGCAGCTTGCCCGTGTCTCGTGGAAACACCATATATTTT
TRBV19	TRBJ1-6	TRBD1	-	CASSIGGTGNSPLHF	TGTGCCAGTAGTATAGGCGGGACAGGTAATTCACCCCTCCACTTT
TRBV19	TRBJ2-3	TRBD2	-	CASSQTSGSTDTQYF	TGTGCCAGTAGCCAGACTAGCGGGAGTACAGATACGCAGTATTTT
TRBV18	TRBJ2-2	-	-	CASSPPTGNTGELFF	TGTGCCAGCTCACCCCCTACAGGGAACACCGGGGAGCTGTTTTTT
TRBV5-5	TRBJ2-7	-	-	CASSLTGLHTYEQYF	TGTGCCAGCAGCTTGACGGGACTCCATACCTACGAGCAGTACTTC
TRBV7-2	TRBJ2-5	-	once	CASSLSQGLETQYF	TGTGCCAGCAGCCTAAGTCAGGGGCTGGAGACCCAGTACTTC
TRBV2	TRBJ2-3	TRBD1	-	CASGTARDTDTQYF	TGTGCCAGTGGGACAGCCCGGGACACAGATACGCAGTATTTT
TRBV6-5	TRBJ2-1	-	-	CASSYSAAYNEQFF	TGTGCCAGCAGTTACTCGGCAGCTTACAATGAGCAGTTCTTC
TRBV9	TRBJ2-2	-	-	CASSVGGGSGELFF	TGTGCCAGCAGCGTAGGAGGGGGGAGCGGGGAGCTGTTTTTT
TRBV5-5	TRBJ1-1	-	-	CASSLDGEAFF	TGTGCCAGCAGCTTGGACGGGGAAGCTTTCTTT
TRBV6-6	TRBJ2-1	-	-	CASKSTSGGYNEQFF	TGTGCCAGCAAATCTACTAGTGGGGGCTACAATGAGCAGTTCTTC
TRBV5-1	TRBJ2-3	TRBD2	-	CASSLQPSGGGTDTQYF	TGCGCCAGCAGCCTCCAACCTAGCGGGGGAGGCACAGATACGCAGTATTTT
TRBV29-1	TRBJ1-4	-	-	CSVDTLGGEKLFF	TGCAGCGTTGATACCCTCGGAGGTGAAAAACTGTTTTTT
TRBV6-5	TRBJ2-3	-	-	CASSTSLGTQYF	TGTGCCAGCAGTACCTCGCTAGGGACGCAGTATTTT
TRBV27	TRBJ1-5	TRBD1	-	CASSWASGGQPQHF	TGTGCCAGCAGTTGGGCCTCAGGGGGCCAGCCCCAGCATTTT
TRBV4-2	TRBJ2-3	-	-	CASSQSFGFTDTQYF	TGTGCCAGCAGCCAATCGTTCGGGTTCACAGATACGCAGTATTTT
TRBV6-6	TRBJ2-3	-	-	CASSPGIGTDTQYF	TGTGCCAGCAGCCCAGGGATTGGCACAGATACGCAGTATTTT
TRBV4-1	TRBJ1-1	-	-	CASSQEELMNTEAFF	TGCGCCAGCAGCCAAGAAGAGTTGATGAACACTGAAGCTTTCTTT
TRBV7-9	TRBJ2-7	TRBD1	-	CASSLAGTVSSYEQYF	TGTGCCAGCAGCTTAGCAGGGACAGTCAGCTCCTACGAGCAGTACTTC
TRBV29-1	TRBJ2-5	-	few	CSVEETQYF	TGCAGCGTTGAAGAGACCCAGTACTTC
TRBV6-5	TRBJ2-1	TRBD2	-	CASRTTSGIGFF	TGTGCCAGCAGAACCACTAGCGGTATAGGGTTCTTC
TRBV5-4	TRBJ2-1	-	-	CASSEDSTGANEQFF	TGTGCCAGCAGCGAAGACTCAACCGGGGCCAATGAGCAGTTCTTC
TRBV30	TRBJ1-2	-	-	CAWSLGGGQTNYGYTF	TGTGCCTGGAGCCTCGGGGGAGGGCAGACTAACTATGGCTACACCTTC
TRBV28	TRBJ2-7	-	-	CASTLAQGPYEQYF	TGTGCCAGCACTCTGGCGCAGGGCCCCTACGAGCAGTACTTC
TRBV7-3	TRBJ1-6	-	-	CASSTSSGYNSPLHF	TGTGCCAGCAGCACGAGTTCAGGCTATAATTCACCCCTCCACTTT
TRBV6-5	TRBJ1-1	-	-	CASSYVLIGGNTEAFF	TGTGCCAGCAGTTACGTACTCATCGGAGGTAACACTGAAGCTTTCTTT
TRBV6-5	TRBJ2-7	TRBD2	once	CASSYSQAGSYEQYF	TGTGCCAGCAGTTACTCACAAGCGGGGAGCTACGAGCAGTACTTC
TRBV29-1	TRBJ2-5	TRBD2	-	CSVGGGYQETQYF	TGCAGCGTTGGGGGGGGATACCAAGAGACCCAGTACTTC
TRBV10-3	TRBJ2-7	-	-	CAISESSDLSYEQYF	TGTGCCATCAGTGAGTCTAGTGACCTCTCCTACGAGCAGTACTTC
TRBV9	TRBJ2-7	-	-	CASSVDMDSSYEQYF	TGTGCCAGCAGCGTCGACATGGACAGCTCCTACGAGCAGTACTTC
TRBV12-2	TRBJ1-5	-	-	CASRPDRGGGQPQHF	TGTGCAAGTCGCCCGGACAGGGGGGGTGGTCAGCCCCAGCATTTT
TRBV4-3	TRBJ2-7	TRBD2	-	CASSQQRGAYEQYF	TGCGCCAGCAGCCAACAGCGGGGGGCCTACGAGCAGTACTTC
TRBV10-1	TRBJ2-7	-	-	CASSESTGYEQYF	TGCGCCAGCAGTGAGTCGACAGGCTACGAGCAGTACTTC
TRBV5-4	TRBJ2-3	-	-	CASSFPGVDTQYF	TGTGCCAGCAGCTTCCCGGGGGTCGATACGCAGTATTTT
TRBV25-1	TRBJ1-6	-	-	CASLGRGPDSPLHF	TGTGCCAGCCTTGGACGGGGCCCCGATTCACCCCTCCACTTT
TRBV5-1	TRBJ2-6	TRBD1	-	CASSYSRTGYGANVLTF	TGCGCCAGCAGTTACTCCAGGACAGGGTACGGGGCCAACGTCCTGACTTTC
TRBV7-3	TRBJ1-1	-	once	CASSLTSSTEAFF	TGTGCCAGCAGCTTAACTTCGAGCACTGAAGCTTTCTTT
TRBV5-1	TRBJ2-7	-	-	CASSLGQDFYEQYF	TGCGCCAGCAGCTTGGGACAGGACTTTTACGAGCAGTACTTC
TRBV10-3	TRBJ2-7	-	-	CATGEDSYEQYF	TGTGCCACAGGGGAGGACTCCTACGAGCAGTACTTC
TRBV5-1	TRBJ2-5	-	once	CASSSYTGRLETQYF	TGCGCCAGCAGCTCCTACACCGGGAGATTAGAGACCCAGTACTTC
TRBV6-5	TRBJ1-2	-	-	CASSYSAGNYGYTF	TGTGCCAGCAGTTACTCGGCAGGCAACTATGGCTACACCTTC
TRBV2	TRBJ2-5	TRBD2	-	CASSGRLAGGNGETQYF	TGTGCCAGCAGTGGGAGACTAGCGGGGGGGAATGGGGAGACCCAGTACTTC